This is a list of T cell receptor beta chains from one sample in a study of a mutant IDH1 vaccine in newly diagnosed glioma. Sequencing was performed with immunoSEQ multiplex PCR; in TCRdb, only in-frame clones are kept and a portion is missing. The sample includes about 67,000 clones, about 86% seen only once; the top ten take 4.6%. The specimen comprised peripheral blood mononuclear cells (PBMCs), sampled from a glioma patient treated with radiotherapy, temozolomide or both. The receptor set was obtained from a woman aged 18-35 years with glioma. Some clones in this sample may be carry-over from other donors' samples. Each CDR3 is given with its conserved first and last residue. The D gene is left open where the match is weak. Clone size is given for some rows only: seen once, a few or many times, or a class if the clone is expanded.

>TRBV18|TRBD1|TRBJ1-3|NA
TGTGCCAGCTCACCCAGAGGGGGCTTCGCTGGAAACACCATATATTTT
CASSPRGGFAGNTIYF
>TRBV25-1|NA|TRBJ1-1|NA
TGTGCCAGCAGTCCCGGGACGTTGGTTACTGAAGCTTTCTTT
CASSPGTLVTEAFF
>TRBV7-2|NA|TRBJ1-1|NA
TGTGCCAGCAGCTTAGGACGCACTGAAGCTTTCTTT
CASSLGRTEAFF
>TRBV19|NA|TRBJ1-1|NA
TGTGCCAGTAGTATCCAACCCATGAACACTGAAGCTTTCTTT
CASSIQPMNTEAFF
>TRBV4-1|NA|TRBJ1-5|NA
TGCGCCAGCAGCCAAGAGAGGGGGGAAGGTCAGCCCCAGCATTTT
CASSQERGEGQPQHF
>TRBV2|NA|TRBJ2-5|NA
TGTGCCAGCAACTTAGCCCAGGGGGGAGAGACCCAGTACTTC
CASNLAQGGETQYF
>TRBV9|NA|TRBJ1-1|NA
TGTGCCAGCAGTCGGATCGGGAGGAACACTGAAGCTTTCTTT
CASSRIGRNTEAFF
>TRBV2|TRBD2|TRBJ2-7|NA
TGTGCCAGCAGGAAACTAGCGGGAGCCTCCTACGAGCAGTACTTC
CASRKLAGASYEQYF
>TRBV10-2|NA|TRBJ2-7|NA
TGCGCCAGCAGTGAGGGCCACCGGTCCTACGAGCAGTACTTC
CASSEGHRSYEQYF
>TRBV5-6|TRBD2|TRBJ2-5|NA
TGTGCCAGCAGCTTGTCGGTTAGACTAGCGTTAGGCGGAGAGACCCAGTACTTC
CASSLSVRLALGGETQYF
>TRBV7-9|NA|TRBJ2-1|NA
TGTGCCAGCACTACCCCGGGAGTCAATTTCAATGAGCAGTTCTTC
CASTTPGVNFNEQFF
>TRBV5-1|TRBD1|TRBJ1-1|medium-sized
TGCGCCAGCAGCGTGGGACAGGGAGGGACTGAAGCTTTCTTT
CASSVGQGGTEAFF
>TRBV4-1|NA|TRBJ2-7|NA
TGCGCCAGCAGCCAAGTTGCCACTCTCTATGACGAGCAGTACTTC
CASSQVATLYDEQYF
>TRBV7-2|NA|TRBJ1-5|NA
TGTGCCAGCAGCCGGGACCCTAATCAGCCCCAGCATTTT
CASSRDPNQPQHF
>TRBV6-6|NA|TRBJ1-3|NA
TGTGCCAGCAGTTACGGGGCCACGCAAGGAAACACCATATATTTT
CASSYGATQGNTIYF